Each of the 3 T cell receptor beta chains below was sequenced from the same sample in a study of shared clonotypes between healthy human individuals (dated by TCRdb to between 2020 and 2021). Libraries were prepared through the immunoSEQ multiplex PCR assay. TCRdb mirrors the immuneACCESS table, restricted to in-frame sequences. Some clones are absent from its copies; in checked studies, under half trace to an unresolved V gene, and the reason for the others is unknown. The sample includes about 710,000 clones, with over 60% observed a single time. More than 1.5% of the sample is held by the ten biggest clonotypes. The sample was memory CD4+ T cells sorted from blood. The cell subset or site label of this sample denotes: CD45RA-negative fraction. These receptors were obtained from a woman in her 30s in good health.

The chain uses TRBV5-1 and TRBJ2-5; TRBD1 agrees at 9 bases. Trimming removed 0 bases from V and 3 bases from J; junction bases left unmatched: 9. This CDR3 is 17 amino acids long. Germline lookup yields CDR1 SGHRS and CDR2 YFSETQ. The CDR3 spells CASSLARWTGEKETQYF. The DNA for the CDR3 is TGCGCCAGCAGCTTGGCTAGGTGGACAGGGGAGAAAGAGACCCAGTACTTC.

This chain uses TRBV2 with TRBJ1-4; no reliable D call. The CDR3 covers 15 residues. Germline V lookup: CDR1 SNHLY, CDR2 FYNNEI. Deletions cut 7 bases from V and 0 bases from J, with 12 bases between. This CDR3 reads CASTRETTTNEKLFF. CDR3 coding DNA: TGTGCCAGCACGAGGGAGACGACAACTAATGAAAAACTGTTTTTT.

V and J are TRBV2 and TRBJ1-5; tentative D call: TRBD1 (5 bases). Germline CDR1 is SNHLY and CDR2 is FYNNEI. The CDR3 spans 17 residues. The V end lost 5 bases, the J end lost 5 bases, and 22 bases lay between the germline ends. In nucleotides, the CDR3 is TGTGCCAGCAGTTCCATGAAGGGGCAGCGACTGGATCAGCCCCAGCATTTT. This gives the protein CASSSMKGQRLDQPQHF. Combining the CDR3 with reference TRBV2 and TRBJ1-5 gives the whole variable domain EPEVTQTPSHQVTQMGQEVILRCVPISNHLYFYWYRQILGQKVEFLVSFYNNEISEKSEIFDDQFSVERPDGSNFTLKIRSTKLEDSAMYFCASSSMKGQRLDQPQHFGDGTRLSIL.